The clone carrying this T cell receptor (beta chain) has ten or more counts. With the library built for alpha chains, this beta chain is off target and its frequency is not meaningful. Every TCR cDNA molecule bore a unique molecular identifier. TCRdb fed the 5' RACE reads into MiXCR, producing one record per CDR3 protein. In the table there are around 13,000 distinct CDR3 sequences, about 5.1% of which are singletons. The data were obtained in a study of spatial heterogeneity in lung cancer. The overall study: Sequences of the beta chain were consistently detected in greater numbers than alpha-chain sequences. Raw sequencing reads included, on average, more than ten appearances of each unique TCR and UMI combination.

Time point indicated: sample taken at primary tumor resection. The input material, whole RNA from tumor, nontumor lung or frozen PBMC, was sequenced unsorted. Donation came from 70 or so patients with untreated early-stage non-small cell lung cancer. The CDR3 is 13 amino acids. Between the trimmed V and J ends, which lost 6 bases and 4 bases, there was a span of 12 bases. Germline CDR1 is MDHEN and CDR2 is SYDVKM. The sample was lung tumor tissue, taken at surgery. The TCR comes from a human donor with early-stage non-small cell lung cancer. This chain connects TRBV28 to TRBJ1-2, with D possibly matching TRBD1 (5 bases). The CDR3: CASSEGRAYGYTF. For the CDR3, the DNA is TGTGCCAGCAGCGAGGGGAGGGCCTATGGCTACACCTTC.